The clone carrying this TCR beta chain was seen only a few times. Its antigen is unknown. These data belong to a study of early T cells in non-severe SARS-CoV-2 infection. Turning to the study itself: Sequenced material consisted of bulk RNA (from unsorted whole blood), and chains were unpaired.

Unique molecular identifiers (one per individual cDNA molecule) were attached. TCRdb redid the calling of the 5' RACE reads with MiXCR, one entry per CDR3 protein. Of 15,000 to 20,000 distinct CDR3 sequences listed, around 5.9% are singletons. The CDR3 has 14 amino acids. In germline, CDR1 is KGHDR, CDR2 SFDVKD. The V and J ends lost 7 bases and 0 bases, in that order; junction bases with no gene match: 3. Study-level findings and limits: Private and CD4 specificities were missed by VDJdb matching, skewed to anti-spike CD8.

Sequenced sample: whole blood. The clonotype comes from an adult who was a healthcare worker with PCR-confirmed SARS-CoV-2 infection or an uninfected control (not recorded which). The rearrangement uses TRBV24-1 and TRBJ1-1; 8 bases are shared with TRBD1. As DNA, the CDR3 is TGTGCCACCAGACAGGGGGAAATGAACACTGAAGCTTTCTTT. It translates to CATRQGEMNTEAFF.